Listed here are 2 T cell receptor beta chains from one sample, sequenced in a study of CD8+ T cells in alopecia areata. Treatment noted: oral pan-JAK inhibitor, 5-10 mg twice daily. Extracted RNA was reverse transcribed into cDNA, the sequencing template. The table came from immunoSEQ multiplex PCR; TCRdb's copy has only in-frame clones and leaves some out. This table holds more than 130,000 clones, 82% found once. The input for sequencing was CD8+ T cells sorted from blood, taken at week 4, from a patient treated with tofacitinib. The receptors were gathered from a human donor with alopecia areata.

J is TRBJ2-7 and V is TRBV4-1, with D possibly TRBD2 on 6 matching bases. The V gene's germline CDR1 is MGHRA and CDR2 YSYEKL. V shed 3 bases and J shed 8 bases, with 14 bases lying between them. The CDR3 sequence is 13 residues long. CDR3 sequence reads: CASSQTRAEKQYF. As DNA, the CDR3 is TGCGCCAGCAGCCAGACTAGGGCGGAGAAGCAGTACTTC.

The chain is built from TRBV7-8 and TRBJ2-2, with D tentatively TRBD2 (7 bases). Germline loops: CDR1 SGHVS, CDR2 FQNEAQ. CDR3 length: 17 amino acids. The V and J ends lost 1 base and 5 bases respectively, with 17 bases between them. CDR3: CASSLVPGGPRTGELFF. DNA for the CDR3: TGTGCCAGCAGCTTAGTACCCGGGGGGCCGAGAACCGGGGAGCTGTTTTTT.